This entry lists 9 T cell receptor beta chains sequenced from one sample in a study of chemoradiotherapy in HPV16-positive cancers. Sequenced by immunoSEQ multiplex PCR; TCRdb stores in-frame clones only, minus some. The repertoire holds about 1,500 clones, with roughly 87% as singletons. The source was tumor tissue, collected from a patient who underwent chemoradiotherapy. Receptor source: a human donor with HPV-associated anogenital cancer.

This clone is a singleton in its sample. The rearrangement links TRBV7-9 to TRBJ2-1; D may be TRBD1 or TRBD2 (7 bases each). The ends were cut back, 5 bases at V and 2 bases at J, with 13 bases in the middle. Per the germline V gene, CDR1 is SEHNR and CDR2 is FQNEAQ (reference sequence). The CDR3 spans 15 residues. The CDR3 reads CASSLAGGAYNEQFF. The DNA of the CDR3 is TGTGCCAGCAGCCTGGCAGGGGGGGCCTACAATGAGCAGTTCTTC.

The V call is TRBV7-9, the J call TRBJ2-2; D is perhaps TRBD2 (6 bases). Trimming removed 7 bases at V and 6 bases at J, with 9 bases between. This CDR3 comprises 12 residues. The V gene's germline CDR1 is SEHNR and CDR2 FQNEAQ (reference sequence). The chain's CDR3 is CASTEGPGELFF. The CDR3 DNA sequence: TGTGCCAGCACGGAGGGGCCCGGGGAGCTGTTTTTT.

A few counts support this clone. J is TRBJ2-3 and V is TRBV7-8, with 14 nucleotides matching TRBD2. The junction had 13 bases not matched to a gene; V was cut back by 5 bases and J by 0 bases. This CDR3 region has 20 residues. Germline lookup yields CDR1 SGHVS and CDR2 FQNEAQ. The CDR3 DNA reads TGTGCCAGCAGCGCCACCCCTCCGGGACTAGCGGGAGTAAGCACAGATACGCAGTATTTT. Amino acid sequence: CASSATPPGLAGVSTDTQYF.

The chain joins TRBV5-1 to TRBJ2-7; a possible D gene is TRBD1 (7 bases). With 8 bases removed from V and 7 bases from J, the gap between germline ends came to 19 bases. The CDR3 has 13 amino acids. Germline assignment: CDR1 SGHRS and CDR2 YFSETQ. This chain's CDR3 is CARQGSRGVEQYF. CDR3 nucleotide sequence: TGCGCCAGACAAGGTTCCAGGGGGGTTGAGCAGTACTTC. Using reference TRBV5-1 and TRBJ2-7 for the parts outside the CDR3, the full variable domain is KAGVTQTPRYLIKTRGQQVTLSCSPISGHRSVSWYQQTPGQGLQFLFEYFSETQRNKGNFPGRFSGRQFSNSRSEMNVSTLELGDSALYLCARQGSRGVEQYFGPGTRLTVT.

The genes are TRBV7-9 and TRBJ1-3, with D unclear. There are 12 residues in the CDR3. Germline assignment: CDR1 SEHNR and CDR2 FQNEAQ (reference sequence). Trimming shortened V by 5 bases and J by 4 bases, and 6 bases separated the two germline ends. CDR3 residues: CASSQPGNTIYF. Here the CDR3 DNA reads TGTGCCAGCAGCCAACCAGGAAACACCATATATTTT.

V and J are TRBV2 and TRBJ2-7, with 9 positions matching TRBD1. V shed 10 bases, J shed 2 bases, and the junction held 6 bases outside the gene matches. The CDR3 contains 13 residues. CDR1 and CDR2 from the germline V gene are SNHLY and FYNNEI. The CDR3 reads CATRDREAYEQYV. The CDR3 DNA reads as TGTGCCACCCGGGACAGGGAGGCCTACGAGCAGTACGTC.

The gene calls are TRBV12-5 and TRBJ2-5, with 7 bases matching TRBD2. Losses at the gene ends were 1 base for V and 5 bases for J; bases not matched to a gene: 13. Germline lookup yields CDR1 LGHNT and CDR2 FRNRAP. CDR3 size: 17 residues. CDR3 bases: TGTGCTAGTGGTTTGGACAGCGCATCGCGGGGAGGGGAGACCCAGTACTTC. Translated, it gives CASGLDSASRGGETQYF.

This chain connects TRBV7-2 to TRBJ2-4; weak D call: TRBD2 (5 bases). This CDR3 has 13 amino acids. In germline, CDR1 is SGHTA, CDR2 FQGNSA. Trimming removed 4 bases from V and 3 bases from J, with 7 bases in between. The DNA for the CDR3 is TGTGCCAGCAGCTCGGGGAGCAAAAACATTCAGTACTTC. Protein sequence: CASSSGSKNIQYF. Based on the CDR3 plus reference TRBV7-2 and TRBJ2-4, the full variable domain is GAGVSQSPSNKVTEKGKDVELRCDPISGHTALYWYRQSLGQGLEFLIYFQGNSAPDKSGLPSDRFSAERTGGSVSTLTIQRTQQEDSAVYLCASSSGSKNIQYFGAGTRLSVL.

V gene TRBV7-2 combines with J gene TRBJ2-1; 8 nucleotides align to TRBD2. The J segment lost 3 bases and the V segment lost 5 bases, leaving 6 bases of the junction unmatched. The germline gives CDR1 SGHTA, CDR2 FQGNSA. There are 15 residues in the CDR3. Written as DNA, the CDR3 is TGTGCCAGCAGCACCACCGGGACTAGCTACAATGAGCAGTTCTTC. It codes for CASSTTGTSYNEQFF. The variable domain in full, with the rest retrieved from reference TRBV7-2 and TRBJ2-1, is GAGVSQSPSNKVTEKGKDVELRCDPISGHTALYWYRQSLGQGLEFLIYFQGNSAPDKSGLPSDRFSAERTGGSVSTLTIQRTQQEDSAVYLCASSTTGTSYNEQFFGPGTRLTVL.